This TCR beta chain is drawn from a study of memory CD4+ T cells and cytomegalovirus serostatus. Single viable CD3+CD4+CD8-CD45RO+ cells were sorted as the memory CD4+ T cells. CD4+ T cells were isolated by positive magnetic selection. Generated by immunoSEQ multiplex PCR, the TCRdb table keeps only in-frame clones and is missing some. The sample carries about 50,000 clones, roughly 82% recorded once. CDR3 length equals 15 residues. With 0 bases removed from V and 7 bases from J, the gap between germline ends came to 13 bases. Germline CDR1 reads LNHDA; CDR2 reads SQIVND (reference sequence). This TCR came from an adult in good health and CMV-seronegative. The chain combines TRBV19 with TRBJ1-5, with D possibly matching TRBD1 (5 bases). The sequencing input was memory CD4+ T cells from blood. CDR3 sequence reads: CASSIDPRRAQPQHF. DNA of the CDR3: TGTGCCAGTAGTATAGATCCGCGCAGGGCACAGCCCCAGCATTTT.